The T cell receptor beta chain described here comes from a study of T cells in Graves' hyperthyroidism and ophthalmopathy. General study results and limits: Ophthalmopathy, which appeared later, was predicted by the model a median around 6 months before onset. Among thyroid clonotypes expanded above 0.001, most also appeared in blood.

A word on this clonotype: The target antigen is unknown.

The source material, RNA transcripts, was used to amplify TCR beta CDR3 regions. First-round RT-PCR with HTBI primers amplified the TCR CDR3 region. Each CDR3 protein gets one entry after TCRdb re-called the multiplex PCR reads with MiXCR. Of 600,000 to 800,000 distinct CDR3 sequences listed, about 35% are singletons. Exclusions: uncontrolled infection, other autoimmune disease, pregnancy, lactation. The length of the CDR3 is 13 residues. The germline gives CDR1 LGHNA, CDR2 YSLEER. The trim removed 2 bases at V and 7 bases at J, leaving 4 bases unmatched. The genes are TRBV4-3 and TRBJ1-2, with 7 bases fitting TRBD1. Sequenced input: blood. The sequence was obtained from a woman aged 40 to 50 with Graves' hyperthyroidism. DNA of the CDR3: TGCGCCAGCAGCCAACTTACAGGGGTTGGCTACACCTTC. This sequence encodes CASSQLTGVGYTF.